The following is a T cell receptor beta chain sequence with its context. The data originate from a study of blood T cell repertoires in COVID-19. Produced via immunoSEQ multiplex PCR; TCRdb's table is partial and in-frame only. Among under 55,000 clones listed, around 80% were seen once. The V gene's germline CDR1 is LNHNV and CDR2 YYDKDF (reference sequence). This CDR3 spans 19 amino acids. The V and J ends lost 2 bases and 1 base respectively, with 22 bases between them. The receptor was derived from a man aged 50 to 59 with acute or convalescent COVID-19. Input material: peripheral blood. This chain connects TRBV15 to TRBJ2-3; D is unresolved. The CDR3 reads CATSRSPRKTLQGTDTQYF. The CDR3 DNA sequence: TGTGCCACCAGCAGATCTCCCCGAAAGACTCTCCAAGGCACAGATACGCAGTATTTT.